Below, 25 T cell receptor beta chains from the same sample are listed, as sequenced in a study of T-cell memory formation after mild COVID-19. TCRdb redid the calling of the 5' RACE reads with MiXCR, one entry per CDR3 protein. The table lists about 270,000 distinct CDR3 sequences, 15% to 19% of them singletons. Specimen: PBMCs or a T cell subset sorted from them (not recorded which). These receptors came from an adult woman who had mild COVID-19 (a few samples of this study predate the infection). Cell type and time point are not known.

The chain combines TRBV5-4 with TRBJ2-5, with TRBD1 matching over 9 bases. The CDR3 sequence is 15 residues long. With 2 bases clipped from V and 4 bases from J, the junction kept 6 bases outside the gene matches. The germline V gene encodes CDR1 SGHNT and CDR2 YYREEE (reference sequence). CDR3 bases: TGTGCCAGCAGCTTACCGGGACAGGGACGAGAGACCCAGTACTTC. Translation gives CASSLPGQGRETQYF. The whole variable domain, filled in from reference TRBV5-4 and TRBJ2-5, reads ETGVTQSPTHLIKTRGQQVTLRCSSQSGHNTVSWYQQALGQGPQFIFQYYREEENGRGNFPPRFSGLQFPNYSSELNVNALELDDSALYLCASSLPGQGRETQYFGPGTRLLVL.

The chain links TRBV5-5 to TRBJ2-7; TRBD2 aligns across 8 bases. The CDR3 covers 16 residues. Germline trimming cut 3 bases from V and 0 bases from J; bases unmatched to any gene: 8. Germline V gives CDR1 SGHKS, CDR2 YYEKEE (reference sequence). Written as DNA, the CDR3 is TGTGCCAGCAGCTCCCAACTAGCGGCTAGCTCCTACGAGCAGTACTTC. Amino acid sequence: CASSSQLAASSYEQYF.

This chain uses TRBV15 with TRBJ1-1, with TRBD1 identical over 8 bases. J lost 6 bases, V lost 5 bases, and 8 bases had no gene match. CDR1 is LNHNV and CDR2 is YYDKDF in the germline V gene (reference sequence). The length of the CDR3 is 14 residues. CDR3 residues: CATSLDRAFAEAFF. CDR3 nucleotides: TGTGCCACCAGCCTGGACAGGGCTTTCGCTGAAGCTTTCTTT.

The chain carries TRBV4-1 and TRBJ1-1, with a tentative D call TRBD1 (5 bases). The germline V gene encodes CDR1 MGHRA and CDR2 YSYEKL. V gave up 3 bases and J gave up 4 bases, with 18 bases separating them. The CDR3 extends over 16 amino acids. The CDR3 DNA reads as TGCGCCAGCAGCCACCCCCGAGGGGTTGATAGCACTGAAGCTTTCTTT. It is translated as CASSHPRGVDSTEAFF.

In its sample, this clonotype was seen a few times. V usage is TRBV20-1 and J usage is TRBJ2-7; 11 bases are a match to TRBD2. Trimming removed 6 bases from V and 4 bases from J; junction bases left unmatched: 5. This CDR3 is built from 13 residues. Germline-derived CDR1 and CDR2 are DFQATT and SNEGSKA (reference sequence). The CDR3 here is CSAGTSGFYEQYF. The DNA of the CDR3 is TGCAGTGCCGGGACTAGCGGCTTTTACGAGCAGTACTTC.

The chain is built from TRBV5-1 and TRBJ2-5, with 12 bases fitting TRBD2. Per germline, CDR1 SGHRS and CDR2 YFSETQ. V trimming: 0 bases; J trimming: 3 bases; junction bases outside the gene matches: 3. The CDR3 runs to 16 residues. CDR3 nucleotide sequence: TGCGCCAGCAGCTTGGGCTCTAGCGGGGGGGAAGAGACCCAGTACTTC. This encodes CASSLGSSGGEETQYF.

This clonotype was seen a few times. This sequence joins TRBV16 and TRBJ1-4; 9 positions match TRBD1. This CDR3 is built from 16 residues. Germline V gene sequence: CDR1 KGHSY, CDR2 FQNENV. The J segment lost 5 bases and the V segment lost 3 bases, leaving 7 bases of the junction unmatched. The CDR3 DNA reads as TGTGCCAGCAGCCAGCAGACCGGGACAGGGAATGAAAAACTGTTTTTT. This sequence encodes CASSQQTGTGNEKLFF.

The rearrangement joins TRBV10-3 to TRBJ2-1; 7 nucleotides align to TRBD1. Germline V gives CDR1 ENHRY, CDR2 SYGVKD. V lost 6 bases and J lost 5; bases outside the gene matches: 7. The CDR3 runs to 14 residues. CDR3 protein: CAIRRTGSDNEQFF. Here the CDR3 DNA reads TGTGCCATCAGGAGGACAGGTTCAGACAATGAGCAGTTCTTC.

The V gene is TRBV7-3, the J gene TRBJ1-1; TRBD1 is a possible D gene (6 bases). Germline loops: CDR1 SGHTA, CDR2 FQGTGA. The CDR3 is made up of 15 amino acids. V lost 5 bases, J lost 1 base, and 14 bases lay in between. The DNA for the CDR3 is TGTGCCAGCAGCCCATCGGGGGGCCCGAACACTGAAGCTTTCTTT. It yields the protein CASSPSGGPNTEAFF.

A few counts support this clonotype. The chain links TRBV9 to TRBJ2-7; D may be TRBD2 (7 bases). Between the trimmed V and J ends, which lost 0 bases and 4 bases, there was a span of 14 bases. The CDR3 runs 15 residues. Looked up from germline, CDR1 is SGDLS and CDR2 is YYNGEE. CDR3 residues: CASSVEGGVGYEQYF. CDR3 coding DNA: TGTGCCAGCAGCGTAGAGGGGGGGGTCGGTTACGAGCAGTACTTC. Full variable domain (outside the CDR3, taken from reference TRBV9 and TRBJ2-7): DSGVTQTPKHLITATGQRVTLRCSPRSGDLSVYWYQQSLDQGLQFLIQYYNGEERAKGNILERFSAQQFPDLHSELNLSSLELGDSALYFCASSVEGGVGYEQYFGPGTRLTVT.

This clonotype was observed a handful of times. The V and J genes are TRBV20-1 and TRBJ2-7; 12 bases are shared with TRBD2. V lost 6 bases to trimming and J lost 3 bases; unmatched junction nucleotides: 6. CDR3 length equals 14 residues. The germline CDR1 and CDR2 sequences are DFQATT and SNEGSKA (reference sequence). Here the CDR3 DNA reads TGCAGTGCCCGGACTAGCGGGACTGTCTACGAGCAGTACTTC. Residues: CSARTSGTVYEQYF.

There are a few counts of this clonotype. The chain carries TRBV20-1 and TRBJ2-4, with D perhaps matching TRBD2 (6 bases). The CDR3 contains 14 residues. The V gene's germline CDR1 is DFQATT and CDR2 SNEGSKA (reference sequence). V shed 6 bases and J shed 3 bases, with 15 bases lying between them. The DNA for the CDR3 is TGCAGTGCGGAAACTAGCAGTGGCAAAAACATTCAGTACTTC. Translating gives CSAETSSGKNIQYF.

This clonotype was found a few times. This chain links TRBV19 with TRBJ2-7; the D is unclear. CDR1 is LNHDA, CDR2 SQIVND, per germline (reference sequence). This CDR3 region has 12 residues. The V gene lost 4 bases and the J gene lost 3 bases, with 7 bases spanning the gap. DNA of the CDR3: TGTGCCAGTAGTACAGGAGACTACGAGCAGTACTTC. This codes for CASSTGDYEQYF.

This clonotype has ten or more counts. In DNA form, the CDR3 reads TGCGCCAGCAGCTTATCCGGACGGGGGGAGGAGACCCAGTACTTC. Its translation is CASSLSGRGEETQYF. The chain has TRBV5-1 and TRBJ2-5, with 7 bases lining up with TRBD2. V shed 2 bases and J 5 bases; nucleotides not matched to a gene: 9. This CDR3 has 15 residues. Germline V gives CDR1 SGHRS, CDR2 YFSETQ.

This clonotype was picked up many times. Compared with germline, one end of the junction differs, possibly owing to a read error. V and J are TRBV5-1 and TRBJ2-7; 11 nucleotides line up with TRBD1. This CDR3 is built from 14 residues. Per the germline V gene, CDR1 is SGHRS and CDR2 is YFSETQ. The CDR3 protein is CASSPGQGAYEQYF. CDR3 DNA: TGTGCCAGCAGCCCGGGACAGGGGGCCTACGAGCAGTACTTC.

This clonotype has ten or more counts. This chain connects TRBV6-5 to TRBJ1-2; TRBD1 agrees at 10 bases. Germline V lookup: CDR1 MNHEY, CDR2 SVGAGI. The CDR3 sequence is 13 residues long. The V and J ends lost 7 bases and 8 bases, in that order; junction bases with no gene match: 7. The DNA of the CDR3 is TGTGCCAGCACAGCCGGGACAGGGGTGGGCTACACCTTC. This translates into CASTAGTGVGYTF.

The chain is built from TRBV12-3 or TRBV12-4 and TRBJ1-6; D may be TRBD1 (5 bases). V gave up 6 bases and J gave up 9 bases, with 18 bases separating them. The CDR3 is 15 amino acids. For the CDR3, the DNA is TGTGCCAGCAGCCCGCCGGGACTGAGAAGTTCACCCCTCCACTTT. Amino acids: CASSPPGLRSSPLHF.

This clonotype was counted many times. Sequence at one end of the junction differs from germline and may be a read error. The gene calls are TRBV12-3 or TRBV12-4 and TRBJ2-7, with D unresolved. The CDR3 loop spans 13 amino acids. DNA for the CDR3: TGTGCCAGCTGTACATGGGCATCCTGCGAGCAGTACTTC. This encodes CASCTWASCEQYF.

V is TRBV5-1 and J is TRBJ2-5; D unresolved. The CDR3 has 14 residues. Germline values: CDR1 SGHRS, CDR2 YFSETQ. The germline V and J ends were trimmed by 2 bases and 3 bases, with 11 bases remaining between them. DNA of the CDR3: TGCGCCAGCAGCTTAACCCCAGGAAAAGAGACCCAGTACTTC. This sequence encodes CASSLTPGKETQYF. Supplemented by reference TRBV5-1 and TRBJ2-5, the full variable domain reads KAGVTQTPRYLIKTRGQQVTLSCSPISGHRSVSWYQQTPGQGLQFLFEYFSETQRNKGNFPGRFSGRQFSNSRSEMNVSTLELGDSALYLCASSLTPGKETQYFGPGTRLLVL.

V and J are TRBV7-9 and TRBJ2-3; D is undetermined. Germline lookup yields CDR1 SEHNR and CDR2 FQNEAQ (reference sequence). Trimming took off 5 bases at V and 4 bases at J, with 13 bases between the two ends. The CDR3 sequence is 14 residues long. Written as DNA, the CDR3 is TGTGCCAGCAGCAGCAACCTCAAGGCAGATACGCAGTATTTT. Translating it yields CASSSNLKADTQYF.

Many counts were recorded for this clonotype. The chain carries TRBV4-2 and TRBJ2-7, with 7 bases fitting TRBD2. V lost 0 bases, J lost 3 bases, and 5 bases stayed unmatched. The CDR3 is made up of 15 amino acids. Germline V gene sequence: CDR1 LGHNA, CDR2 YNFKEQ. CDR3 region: CASSQDSSGYYEQYF. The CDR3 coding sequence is TGTGCCAGCAGCCAAGATTCTAGCGGATACTACGAGCAGTACTTC.

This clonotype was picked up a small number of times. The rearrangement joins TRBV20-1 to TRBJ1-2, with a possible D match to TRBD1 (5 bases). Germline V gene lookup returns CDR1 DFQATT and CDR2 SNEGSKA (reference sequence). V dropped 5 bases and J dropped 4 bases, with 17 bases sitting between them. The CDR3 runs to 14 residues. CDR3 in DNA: TGCAGTGCTCGCAACGCCGGGACCGTCTATGGCTACACCTTC. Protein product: CSARNAGTVYGYTF.

CDR3 nucleotide sequence: TGTGCCAGCAGTTCCCGGGACAGGGTGAAAAAACTGTTTTTT. Encoded protein: CASSSRDRVKKLFF. The V call is TRBV12-3 or TRBV12-4, the J call TRBJ1-4, with 9 nucleotides matching TRBD1. The CDR3 length is 14 residues. Trimming took 4 bases from V and 9 from J; bases not matched to a gene: 6.

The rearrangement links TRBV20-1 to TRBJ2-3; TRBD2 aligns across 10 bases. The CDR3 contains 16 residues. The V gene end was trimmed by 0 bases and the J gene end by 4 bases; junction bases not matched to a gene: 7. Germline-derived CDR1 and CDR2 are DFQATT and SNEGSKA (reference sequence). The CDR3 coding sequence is TGCAGTGCTAGAGATGTAACTAGCGGGATTTCAGATACGCAGTATTTT. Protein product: CSARDVTSGISDTQYF.

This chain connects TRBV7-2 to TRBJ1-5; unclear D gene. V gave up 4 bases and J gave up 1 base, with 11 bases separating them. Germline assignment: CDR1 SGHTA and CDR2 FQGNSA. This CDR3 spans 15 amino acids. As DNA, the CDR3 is TGTGCCAGCAGCTCGCAGTCTACGAGCAATCAGCCCCAGCATTTT. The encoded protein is CASSSQSTSNQPQHF.